This T cell receptor beta chain was sequenced in a study of spatial heterogeneity in lung cancer. Study as a whole: More than eight raw reads, on average, carried each unique TCR and UMI combination.

Time point noted: sample taken at primary tumor resection. Unsorted whole RNA of tumor, nontumor lung or frozen PBMC was sequenced. The CDR3 runs to 16 residues. J was trimmed by 4 bases and V by 0 bases; bases with no gene match: 5. Germline V gene data show CDR1 as SGDLS and CDR2 as YYNGEE. Each CDR3 protein gets one entry after TCRdb re-called the 5' RACE reads with MiXCR. The sample has fewer than 55,000 distinct CDR3 sequences; 6% to 9.5% are singletons. This clonotype has only a few counts. The material sequenced was PBMCs, taken at surgery. This receptor was taken from a female donor with early-stage non-small cell lung cancer. The chain has TRBV9 and TRBJ2-5; TRBD2 agrees at 11 bases. The CDR3 sequence is CASSVGASGGRETQYF. DNA of the CDR3: TGTGCCAGCAGCGTAGGGGCTAGCGGGGGGCGAGAGACCCAGTACTTC.